What follows describes a single T cell receptor (beta chain). Its specific antigen is unknown. Base qualities are not recorded, but no much larger clone differs from it by a single base. For this chain, trimming is 4 bases at the V end and 4 bases at the J end, and the number of junction bases without a gene match is 17. Inclusive of the bounding cysteine and phenylalanine, the CDR3 is 19 residues long. The only DNA kept is the CDR3, 57 bases in frame from the first base. CDR1 and CDR2, looked up from the germline V gene, are SGHAT and FQNNGV. The run used an Illumina HiSeq 2500. Quantitative 5'-RACE with molecular barcodes was used to prepare TCR beta libraries. In the source study's methods: A new computational method based on a probabilistic model of VDJ rearrangement was used to identify disease-linked TCR variants. TCRdb reworked the public reads: Q25 trimming with fastp, MiXCR clone assembly, productive beta chains retained. Rows are combined by CDR3 protein, so each entry shows the most common genes and DNA. These V and J calls derive from TCRdb rather than the authors' analysis. The table for this sample lists 350,000 or so distinct CDR3 sequences; roughly 12% of them were counted only once. Jointly, the top ten make up roughly 9% of the sample.

The data were obtained in a study of CD8 T cells in ankylosing spondylitis (dated 2017 in TCRdb). For context, the study as a whole: To find TCR variants linked to disease, the study profiled T cell receptor beta repertoires in ankylosing spondylitis patients and healthy donors. The whole study cohort included about a hundred healthy donors and 25 ankylosing spondylitis patients. Peripheral blood was sampled, and synovial fluid was also collected from ankylosing spondylitis patients.

The full study reports these points: Significant enrichment of the disease-linked clones was reported in matched synovial fluid samples from ankylosing spondylitis patients. Some motif variants were previously reported in synovial fluid and blood of reactive arthritis patients, suggesting common disease-initiation mechanisms. Blood from ankylosing spondylitis patients appeared to be characterized by a TCR beta motif composed of eight highly homologous amino acid variants. A CD8+ phenotype was shown by the disease-linked clones, which were found at relatively low frequencies in peripheral blood.

The source material was blood, either unsorted or a sorted T cell fraction (not recorded which). The chain uses TRBV11-2 and TRBJ2-3, and 10 bases in between align with TRBD2. This sequence originates from a female donor with ankylosing spondylitis or in good health (not recorded which). The DNA sequence is given as TGTGCCAGCAGCTCCCTCCTCCCCCCTCTAGCGGGGGCCCCAGATACGCAGTATTTT. Its amino acids are CASSSLLPPLAGAPDTQYF. With the rest looked up from the reference TRBV11-2 and TRBJ2-3 genes rather than sequenced, the full variable domain is EAGVAQSPRYKIIEKRQSVAFWCNPISGHATLYWYQQILGQGPKLLIQFQNNGVVDDSQLPKDRFSAERLKGVDSTLKIQPAKLEDSAVYLCASSSLLPPLAGAPDTQYFGPGTRLTVL.